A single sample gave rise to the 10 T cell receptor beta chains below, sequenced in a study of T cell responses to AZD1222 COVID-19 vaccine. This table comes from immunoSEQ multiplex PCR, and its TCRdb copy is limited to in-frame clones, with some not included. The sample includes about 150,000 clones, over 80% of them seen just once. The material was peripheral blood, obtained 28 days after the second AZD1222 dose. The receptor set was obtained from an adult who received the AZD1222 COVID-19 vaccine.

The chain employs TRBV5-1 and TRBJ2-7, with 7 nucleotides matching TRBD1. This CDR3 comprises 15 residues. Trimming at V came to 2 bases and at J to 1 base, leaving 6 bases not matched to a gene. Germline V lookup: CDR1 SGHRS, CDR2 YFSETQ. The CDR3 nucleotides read TGCGCCAGCAGCTTTCGGACAGGACCTTCCTACGAGCAGTACTTC. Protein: CASSFRTGPSYEQYF.

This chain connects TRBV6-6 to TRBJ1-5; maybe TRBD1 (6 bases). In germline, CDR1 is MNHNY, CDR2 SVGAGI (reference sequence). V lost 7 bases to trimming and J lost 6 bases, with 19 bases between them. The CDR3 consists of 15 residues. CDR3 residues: CASTYLLGARQPQHF. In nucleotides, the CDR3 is TGTGCCAGCACCTACCTCCTGGGGGCTCGTCAGCCCCAGCATTTT.

CDR3: CASSLWGHGQPQHF. In DNA form, the CDR3 reads TGTGCCAGTAGCCTGTGGGGGCACGGTCAGCCCCAGCATTTT. The chain has TRBV19 and TRBJ1-5; D is perhaps TRBD1 (6 bases). With 6 bases removed from V and 6 bases from J, the gap between germline ends came to 15 bases. This CDR3 is 14 amino acids long. Germline V gene data show CDR1 as LNHDA and CDR2 as SQIVND (reference sequence).

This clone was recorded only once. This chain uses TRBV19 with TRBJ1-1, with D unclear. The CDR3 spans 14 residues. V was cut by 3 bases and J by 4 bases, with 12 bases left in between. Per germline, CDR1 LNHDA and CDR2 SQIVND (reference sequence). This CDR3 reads CASSMGGPPTEAFF. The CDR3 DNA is TGTGCCAGTAGTATGGGTGGTCCGCCCACTGAAGCTTTCTTT.

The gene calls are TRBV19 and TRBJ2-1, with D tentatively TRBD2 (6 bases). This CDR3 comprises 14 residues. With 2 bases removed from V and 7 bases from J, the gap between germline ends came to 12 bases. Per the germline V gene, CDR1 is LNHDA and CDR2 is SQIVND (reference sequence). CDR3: CASSIIGLANEQFF. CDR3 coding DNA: TGTGCCAGTAGTATAATAGGGCTAGCGAATGAGCAGTTCTTC.

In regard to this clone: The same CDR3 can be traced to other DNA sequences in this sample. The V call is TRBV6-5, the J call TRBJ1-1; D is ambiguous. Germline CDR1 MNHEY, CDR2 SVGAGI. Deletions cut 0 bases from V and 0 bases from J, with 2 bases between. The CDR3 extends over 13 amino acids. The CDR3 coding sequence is TGTGCCAGCAGTTACTCACTGAACACTGAAGCTTTCTTT. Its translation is CASSYSLNTEAFF.

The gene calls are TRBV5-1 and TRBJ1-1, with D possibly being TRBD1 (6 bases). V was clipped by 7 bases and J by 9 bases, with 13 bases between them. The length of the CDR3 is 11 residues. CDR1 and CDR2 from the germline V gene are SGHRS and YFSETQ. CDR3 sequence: CASWEDSQAFF. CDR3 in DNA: TGCGCCAGCTGGGAGGACAGCCAAGCTTTCTTT.

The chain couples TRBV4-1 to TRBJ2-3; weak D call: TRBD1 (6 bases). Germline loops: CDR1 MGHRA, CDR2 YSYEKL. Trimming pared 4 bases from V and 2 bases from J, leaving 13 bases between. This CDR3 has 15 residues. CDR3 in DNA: TGCGCCAGCAGCCTGGACAGCCCGACCACAGATACGCAGTATTTT. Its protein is CASSLDSPTTDTQYF.

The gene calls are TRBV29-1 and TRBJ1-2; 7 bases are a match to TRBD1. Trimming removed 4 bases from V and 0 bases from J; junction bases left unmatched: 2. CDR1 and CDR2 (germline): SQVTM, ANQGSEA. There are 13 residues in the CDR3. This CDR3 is CSVATGANYGYTF. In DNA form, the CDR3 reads TGCAGCGTTGCTACAGGGGCTAACTATGGCTACACCTTC. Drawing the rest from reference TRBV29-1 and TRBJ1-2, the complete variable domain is SAVISQKPSRDICQRGTSLTIQCQVDSQVTMMFWYRQQPGQSLTLIATANQGSEATYESGFVIDKFPISRPNLTFSTLTVSNMSPEDSSIYLCSVATGANYGYTFGSGTRLTVV.

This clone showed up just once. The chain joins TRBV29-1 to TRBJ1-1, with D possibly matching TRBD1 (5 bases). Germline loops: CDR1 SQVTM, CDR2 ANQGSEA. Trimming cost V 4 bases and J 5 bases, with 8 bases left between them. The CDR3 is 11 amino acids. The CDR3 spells CSVGGVTEAFF. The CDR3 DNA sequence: TGCAGCGTTGGGGGGGTTACTGAAGCTTTCTTT.